This T cell receptor (beta chain) was recorded in a study of T cell responses to AZD1222 COVID-19 vaccine. The germline V gene has CDR1 LGHDT and CDR2 YNNKEL (reference sequence). The V gene lost 1 base and the J gene lost 6 bases, with 12 bases spanning the gap. The CDR3 runs 14 residues. General study results and limits: Reports indicate that nearly half of spike-specific TCRs are directed at unmutated variant regions. Breadth and depth of Spike-specific TCRs rose after two AZD1222 doses. With dominance at 160-218 and 743-854, vaccine-associated CD4 TCRs spanned spike.

To note about this clone: Its antigen is not known.

Sequenced by immunoSEQ multiplex PCR; TCRdb stores in-frame clones only, minus some. Of roughly 130,000 clones listed, about 86% are singletons. This specimen consisted of peripheral blood, obtained on day 0 of AZD1222 vaccination. The source is an adult in good health. The chain joins TRBV3-1 (or the pseudogene TRBV3-2) to TRBJ1-2; D is perhaps TRBD1 (5 bases). DNA for the CDR3: TGTGCCAGCAGCCAAGGGGGGGAGGTGAATGGCTACACCTTC. Its translation is CASSQGGEVNGYTF.